Listed here are 10 T cell receptor beta chains from one sample, sequenced in a study of cytomegalovirus exposure and HLA in healthy donors. PCR used 60 Vbeta primers and 13 Jbeta primers. Libraries were prepared by immunoSEQ multiplex PCR; TCRdb keeps only in-frame clonotypes and omits some of them. Here the sample spans 150,000 to 200,000 clones, over 60% being singletons. The specimen was PBMCs. The receptor source for this set is a woman aged 45 to 65 in good health and CMV-seronegative.

The chain has TRBV7-2 and TRBJ1-3; D remains ambiguous. V lost 0 bases to trimming and J lost 0 bases, with 12 bases between them. In germline, CDR1 is SGHTA, CDR2 FQGNSA. The CDR3 has 17 amino acids. This CDR3 is CASSLAGAGSSGNTIYF. The DNA for the CDR3 is TGTGCCAGCAGCTTAGCGGGAGCAGGTAGCTCTGGAAACACCATATATTTT.

The chain uses TRBV5-4 and TRBJ1-5; no definite D call. Trimming removed 0 bases at V and 7 bases at J, with 8 bases between. Germline V gene sequence: CDR1 SGHNT, CDR2 YYREEE (reference sequence). The CDR3 runs to 13 residues. The CDR3 here is CASSLAGGQPQHF. Here the CDR3 DNA reads TGTGCCAGCAGCTTGGCCGGAGGCCAGCCCCAGCATTTT.

This chain links TRBV7-2 with TRBJ1-2, with D perhaps matching TRBD1 (6 bases). Between the trimmed V and J ends, which lost 7 bases and 7 bases, there was a span of 19 bases. The CDR3 consists of 14 residues. Germline CDR1 reads SGHTA; CDR2 reads FQGNSA. The CDR3 DNA reads as TGTGCCAGCATCCTATACATGACAGGAGGTGGCTACACCTTC. Its translation: CASILYMTGGGYTF.

V gene TRBV7-9 combines with J gene TRBJ1-2; TRBD1 aligns across 9 bases. The germline V gene encodes CDR1 SEHNR and CDR2 FQNEAQ (reference sequence). The CDR3 is made up of 16 amino acids. Trimming took 6 bases from V and 4 from J; bases not matched to a gene: 12. The CDR3 region has the DNA TGTGCCAGCAGGCCTTCCGGGACAGGGACGTCCTATGGCTACACCTTC. It translates to CASRPSGTGTSYGYTF.

The V call is TRBV6-5, the J call TRBJ2-1, with a tentative D call TRBD1 (6 bases). This CDR3 region has 13 residues. The V end was cut by 2 bases, the J end by 7 bases, with 9 bases between. Germline CDR1 MNHEY, CDR2 SVGAGI. The CDR3 nucleotides read TGTGCCAGCAGTTACGGGGGCCGGAATGAGCAGTTCTTC. Translated: CASSYGGRNEQFF.

V usage is TRBV15 and J usage is TRBJ1-1, with D unclear. Looked up from germline, CDR1 is LNHNV and CDR2 is YYDKDF (reference sequence). This CDR3 has 14 amino acids. V was pared by 8 bases and J by 0 bases, with 13 bases between. CDR3 DNA: TGTGCCACCCAATGGAGTTCCATGAACACTGAAGCTTTCTTT. Encoded protein: CATQWSSMNTEAFF.

This clone was seen only a few times. The gene calls are TRBV29-1 and TRBJ1-1; maybe TRBD1 (5 bases). V lost 7 bases and J 5 bases, leaving 17 bases between the germline ends. This CDR3 comprises 13 residues. From germline, CDR1 is SQVTM and CDR2 ANQGSEA. In DNA form, the CDR3 reads TGCAGCGGCTCGGGGGGACCAGGGACTGAAGCTTTCTTT. Translation: CSGSGGPGTEAFF.

The CDR3 is CASSLGPDSPLHF. The CDR3 DNA is TGTGCCAGCAGCTTAGGCCCGGATTCACCCCTCCACTTT. The chain employs TRBV11-3 and TRBJ1-6; the D is unclear. The V end was cut by 1 base, the J end by 8 bases, with 6 bases between. The germline V gene has CDR1 SGHNT and CDR2 YENEEA. The CDR3 consists of 13 residues. Looking up the rest from reference TRBV11-3 and TRBJ1-6 gives the full variable domain: EAGVVQSPRYKIIEKKQPVAFWCNPISGHNTLYWYLQNLGQGPELLIRYENEEAVDDSQLPKDRFSAERLKGVDSTLKIQPAELGDSAVYLCASSLGPDSPLHFGNGTRLTVT.

The chain carries TRBV28 and TRBJ1-1, with 8 bases identical to TRBD1. Trimming took 10 bases from V and 4 from J; bases not matched to a gene: 20. Germline V gene data show CDR1 as MDHEN and CDR2 as SYDVKM. The CDR3 loop spans 17 amino acids. CDR3 region: CAIISGGSRRVGTEAFF. Here the CDR3 DNA reads TGTGCCATCATATCAGGGGGCAGCCGCCGGGTTGGCACTGAAGCTTTCTTT.

This rearrangement joins TRBV2 to TRBJ2-1; D is possibly TRBD1 (7 bases). CDR1 and CDR2 (germline): SNHLY, FYNNEI. The CDR3 is made up of 14 amino acids. Trimming removed 4 bases at V and 7 bases at J, with 14 bases between. CDR3 residues: CASSGQGGLNEQFF. In DNA form, the CDR3 reads TGTGCCAGCAGTGGACAGGGAGGCTTGAATGAGCAGTTCTTC.